This T cell receptor beta chain was captured by sequencing in a study of cytomegalovirus exposure and HLA in healthy donors (dated by TCRdb to about 2017). Broadly, across the study: An earlier analysis of approximately 600 of the donors reported 250 to 300 Gb of sequence data and 117 million unique TCR beta sequences from about 179 million T cells. High-throughput TCR immunosequencing, statistical association of individual TCRs with disease status, and machine learning were combined to predict cytomegalovirus infection status. In the later analysis, no new phenotypic data were used to find candidate immune exposures; instead, reliance was placed on TCR beta sequences and their occurrence across donors. A separate validation cohort of roughly 110 different subjects was used in addition to the roughly 720-subject first cohort. The study aimed to test whether cataloging public T cell receptors could reveal signatures of past pathogen exposure. The number of typed donors differed by locus: about 620-640 for A, B, C, DRB1 and DQB1; approximately 530 for DQA1; approximately 600 for DPA1; and about 470 for DPB1. Among around 400 genotyped donors of the cohort, an average of roughly 230,000 unique TCR beta nucleotide sequences was sequenced per donor, of which approximately 19% were non-productive. To decide whether each TCR beta V gene segment behaved as functional or pseudogenic, an earlier analysis of several hundred of the donors relied on high-throughput TCR beta sequencing. Four or five DR-DQ haplotypes were treated as single units for association and clustering because of strong linkage in the cohort. The genetic ancestry cluster associated with self-reported Caucasian donors included about 81% of the 300 to 400 genotyped donors. Every repertoire in the discovery cohort had been generated on one and the same sequencing platform. Around 320 gigabases of sequencing data and tens of millions of unique TCR sequences were included in an early release covering about 700 HLA-typed donors. Using immunosequencing, the study profiled T cell repertoires from about 650 subjects and related those repertoires to cytomegalovirus serostatus. Both class I and class II loci were covered by HLA typing, at four-digit resolution. Donor age, sex, ethnicity and CMV serostatus were collected together with the repertoire data. A later genetic analysis used genome-wide SNP genotypes for about three fifths of the 666 donors, treating that subset as a discovery cohort. A later analysis re-examined previously published TCR beta repertoires from more than 550 donors and added high-resolution HLA genotyping to investigate patterns of TCR occurrence. Overall results and qualifications from the work: According to a later analysis, TCR association rates differed among HLA loci, with DRB1 alleles showing the most associated TCRs and HLA-C alleles showing the fewest. Some IMGT-functional V segments, including TRBV6-2 and TRBV6-3, could not be distinguished by the 87-base-pair reads and were therefore excluded. A further reported finding was that TCR beta sequences accurately predicted the HLA-A and HLA-B alleles for most subjects in the first cohort. For the cohort, immune exposure information was limited to CMV serostatus. According to a later analysis, most CMV-associated TCR beta chains appeared to be HLA-restricted, and the HLA associations seemed to be driven largely by CMV exposure. The classifier was reported to diagnose cytomegalovirus status with high specificity and sensitivity in both the original and validation cohorts. Linkage disequilibrium might explain the correlated functional status among segregating V segments, but an unknown experimental factor could not be excluded. The sequencing pipeline was judged likely to have produced a cluster of highly shared sequence variants as a technical artifact. Strong co-occurrence of HLA alleles, especially DR and DQ, made assigning TCR associations to individual alleles difficult. HLA typing was unavailable for some donors at each locus, so association tests used only the typed subset. The earlier analysis of 450 to 700 of the donors excluded around 17 rarely observed V segments, including chromosome 9 orphons, because counts were too low. Most TCR sequences were observed very rarely across donors, whereas some public TCRs were present in many individuals. The study gave a list of around 170 TCR beta chains associated with cytomegalovirus. In vitro tests confirmed that a few of the cytomegalovirus-associated TCR beta chains recognize cytomegalovirus antigens. In a later genetic analysis, a missense DCLRE1C variant was associated with V-gene and J-gene trimming of TCR beta chains, and the association was replicated in an independent cohort. In a later analysis, some 18,000 TCR beta sequences were associated with specific HLA alleles at a false discovery rate of 0.05. The authors suggested that the approach could potentially be generalized to other disease states and immunological phenotypes. Broadly in line with IMGT annotations, most TCR beta V segments showed up in productive rearrangements about 87% or about 30% of the time in an earlier analysis of 587 of the donors. Roughly uniform sequencing depth across donors was assumed in presence/absence analyses, although this assumption may not hold. Compared with equally common non-associated chains, HLA-associated TCR beta chains in a later analysis were more clonally expanded and had lower generation probabilities. In this cohort, only TCR beta chains were sequenced, and detectable features were limited by the absence of alpha or paired-chain data. Compared with the approximately 700-donor mean, donors in an Asian-associated ancestry cluster had fewer N-insertions in productive TCRs, according to a later genetic analysis. In a later analysis, several top co-occurrence clusters were reported to appear linked to parvovirus B19, influenza, CMV and Epstein-Barr virus.

The cohort comprised fewer than 750 healthy bone marrow donors. At the time of sampling, all cohort members were nominally healthy, though unrecorded immune exposures were likely present. The donor tested CMV seropositive and was one of the 289 seropositive cohort members. Every donor gave a peripheral blood sample, and the peripheral blood mononuclear cells from that sample were used for TCR beta sequencing. The Qiagen DNeasy Blood Extraction Kit was used to extract genomic DNA from the blood cell samples. Reading from cysteine to phenylalanine, the CDR3 counts 14 amino acids. Only CDR3 DNA is held: 42 bases, read in frame from base 1. From V the trimming removes 4 bases and from J it removes 4 bases, while the gene matches leave 6 bases of the junction unaccounted for. Looking up the germline V gene (reference sequence) yields CDR1 MNHEY and CDR2 SMNVEV. Libraries were built with the immunoSEQ multiplex PCR assay. For the multiplex PCR, a mixture combining 60 forward primers for TCR Vbeta segments and 13 reverse primers for TCR Jbeta segments was used. The CDR3 region of rearranged TCR beta genes was amplified from genomic DNA with a multiplex PCR assay. The Illumina HiSeq System was used to sequence the amplified TCR beta libraries as 87-base-pair reads. In the original analysis: Across the 670 or so repertoires, a later analysis counted approximately 75 million unique TCR beta chains, approximately 12 million of which were shared by at least two donors. A nearest-neighbor algorithm error-corrected the raw reads and collapsed the reads into unique sequences, merging closely related sequences to remove PCR and sequencing errors. To assign V, D and J gene segments, CDR3 sequences were aligned to IMGT reference sequences. For a sequence to be retained, a match of at least six nucleotides to both a V gene segment and a J gene segment was required. Rearrangements were classified as productive when the CDR3 lacked stop codons and remained in frame with V and J, and all other rearrangements were classified as non-productive. Following IMGT convention, CDR3 was defined as the stretch from the second conserved V-encoded cysteine up to the conserved J-encoded phenylalanine. The earlier analysis of roughly 590 of the donors excluded sequences that lacked an unambiguous match to a single V gene segment. In an earlier analysis of several hundred of the donors, V segments were called functional above 56.7% productive rearrangements and were called segregating when the between-donor standard deviation exceeded 5%. A statistical classification framework was developed to diagnose cytomegalovirus status using the catalog of TCR beta chain sequences. In a later analysis, V and J genes were assigned by comparing TCR nucleotide sequences against IMGT/GENE-DB human TR gene sequences. Using the TCRdist pipeline, a later analysis assigned CDR3 sequences along with most-parsimonious VDJ recombination scenarios. In a later analysis, each TCR beta chain was defined by its CDR3 amino acid sequence together with its V-gene family, and reads lacking a unique V-gene family were excluded. A later analysis removed 592 highly shared, low-generation-probability nucleotide sequences to deal with suspected cross-contamination and a sequencing artifact. A later analysis calculated a clonal expansion index for each public chain from normalized within-repertoire ranks of inferred template counts. In a later analysis, generation probabilities were computed using a VDJ recombination model fitted to out-of-frame rearrangements, and the results were checked against IGoR. In a later analysis, TCR-TCR, TCR-HLA and TCR-CMV co-occurrence was scored with hypergeometric tests, and a repertoire-size bias correction was applied to TCR pairs. To estimate false discovery rates, a later analysis permuted the HLA or CMV assignments 20 times. In a later analysis, co-occurring TCRs were grouped using DBSCAN, and TCRdist sequence similarity was added for clustering within HLA-allele-positive subsets. Repertoires with fewer than 30,000 or more than 120,000 public chains, plus five repertoires with anomalous nucleotide sharing, were excluded from co-occurrence clustering. The source is immuneACCESS, and TCRdb retained only in-frame sequences with V and J called. Part of the clones is not carried over; for the studies checked, unresolved V genes explain less than half of this, and the remainder is unexplained. V and J calls and clone size are those listed in that table; D and trimming were worked out from the DNA. Here the sample has more than 95,000 clones; 75% to 80% occur a single time. The leading ten clones occupy roughly 6.2% of the sample.

Concerning this clone itself: It lacks a known antigen. Base quality data are lacking; no much larger clone is found one base away.

Recombination joined TRBV27 with TRBJ2-5, with 7 central nucleotides matching TRBD1. The source material was PBMCs. This TCR derives from a man aged 60 to 69 in good health and CMV-seropositive. The base sequence is TGTGCCAGCAGTTCCCGACAGGGATCAGAGACCCAGTACTTC. This gives the protein CASSSRQGSETQYF.